This T cell receptor (beta chain) was sequenced during a study of shared T cell receptors in the human thymus. CDR1 and CDR2 from the germline V gene are WSHSY and SAAADI. The CDR3 is 14 amino acids. Trimming removed 1 base at V and 3 bases at J, with 9 bases between. The protocol was immunoSEQ multiplex PCR, while the TCRdb copy is restricted to in-frame clones and leaves out a portion. The table has more than 300,000 clones, over 90% seen once. This clonotype originated in a human donor. The chain links TRBV10-2 to TRBJ2-5; D is undetermined. Sequencing was done on a sample of thymocytes. CDR3 region: CASSEWGNKETQYF. In DNA, the CDR3 is TGCGCCAGCAGTGAGTGGGGTAACAAAGAGACCCAGTACTTC.